This TCR beta chain is drawn from a study of beta chain features in type 1 diabetes. Using CD45RO/CCR7/CD25/CD127/CD95/CD27, CD4+ naive, central memory, regulatory and stem cell-like memory cells were sorted. What was sequenced were expressed TCRB transcripts, since all of the isolated RNA had been reverse transcribed. Profiled with immunoSEQ multiplex PCR; TCRdb holds only in-frame clones, not every one. The sample carries about 360,000 clones, 10% to 15% recorded once. Germline V gene data show CDR1 as MDHEN and CDR2 as SYDVKM. The CDR3 has 17 amino acids. The V segment lost 4 bases and the J segment 0 bases; nucleotides outside the gene matches: 6.

The sequenced material came from naive CD4+ T cells from blood. The rearrangement links TRBV28 to TRBJ2-6; 7 bases align to TRBD1. This clonotype was sampled from a man between 18 and 29 years old in good health. CDR3 DNA sequence: TGTGCCAGCAGTTATGGGACAGTGGGCTCTGGGGCCAACGTCCTGACTTTC. As protein: CASSYGTVGSGANVLTF. Full variable domain (missing parts from reference TRBV28 and TRBJ2-6): DVKVTQSSRYLVKRTGEKVFLECVQDMDHENMFWYRQDPGLGLRLIYFSYDVKMKEKGDIPEGYSVSREKKERFSLILESASTNQTSMYLCASSYGTVGSGANVLTFGAGSRLTVL.